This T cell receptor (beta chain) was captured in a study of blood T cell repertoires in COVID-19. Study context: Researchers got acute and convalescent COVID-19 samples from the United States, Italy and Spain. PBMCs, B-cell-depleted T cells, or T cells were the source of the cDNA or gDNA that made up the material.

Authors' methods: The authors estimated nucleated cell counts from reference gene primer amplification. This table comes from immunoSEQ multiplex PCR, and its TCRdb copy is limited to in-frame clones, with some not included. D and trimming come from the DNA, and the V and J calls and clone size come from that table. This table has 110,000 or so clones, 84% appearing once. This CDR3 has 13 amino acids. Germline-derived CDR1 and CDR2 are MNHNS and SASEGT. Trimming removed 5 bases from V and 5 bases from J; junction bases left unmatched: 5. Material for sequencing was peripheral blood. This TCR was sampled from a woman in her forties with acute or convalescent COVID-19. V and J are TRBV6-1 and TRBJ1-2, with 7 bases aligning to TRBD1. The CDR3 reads CASSPGQRYGYTF. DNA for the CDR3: TGTGCCAGCAGTCCGGGACAGAGATATGGCTACACCTTC.